This TCR beta chain was documented in a study of CD4 T cells in relation to SARS-CoV-2 and coronaviruses. Regarding the study as a whole: Compared with monoreactive clones, crossreactive clones showed significantly weaker SARS-CoV-2 expansion.

CD4+ T cells from unexposed donors were obtained before the COVID-19 pandemic (2011-2018). The ends were cut back, 10 bases at V and 2 bases at J, with 20 bases in the middle. This CDR3 region has 15 residues. From germline, CDR1 is MRHNA and CDR2 SNTAGT. Naive and memory CD4+ T cell DNA was deep-sequenced without culture. Profiling relied on immunoSEQ multiplex PCR, and the TCRdb table lists in-frame clones only, not all of them. The data hold 65,000 or so clones, with about 94% observed a single time. As regards this clone: Antigen specificity is unknown.

The rearrangement uses TRBV6-4 and TRBJ2-5; maybe TRBD2 (6 bases). The sequencing input was naive CD4+ T cells from PBMCs. The subset here: naive CD4+ T cells isolated by negative enrichment. This TCR was sampled from a human donor in good health. CDR3 bases: TGTGCCACTCGATTAAGGGGCGGGACGCAAGAGACCCAGTACTTC. Protein: CATRLRGGTQETQYF.